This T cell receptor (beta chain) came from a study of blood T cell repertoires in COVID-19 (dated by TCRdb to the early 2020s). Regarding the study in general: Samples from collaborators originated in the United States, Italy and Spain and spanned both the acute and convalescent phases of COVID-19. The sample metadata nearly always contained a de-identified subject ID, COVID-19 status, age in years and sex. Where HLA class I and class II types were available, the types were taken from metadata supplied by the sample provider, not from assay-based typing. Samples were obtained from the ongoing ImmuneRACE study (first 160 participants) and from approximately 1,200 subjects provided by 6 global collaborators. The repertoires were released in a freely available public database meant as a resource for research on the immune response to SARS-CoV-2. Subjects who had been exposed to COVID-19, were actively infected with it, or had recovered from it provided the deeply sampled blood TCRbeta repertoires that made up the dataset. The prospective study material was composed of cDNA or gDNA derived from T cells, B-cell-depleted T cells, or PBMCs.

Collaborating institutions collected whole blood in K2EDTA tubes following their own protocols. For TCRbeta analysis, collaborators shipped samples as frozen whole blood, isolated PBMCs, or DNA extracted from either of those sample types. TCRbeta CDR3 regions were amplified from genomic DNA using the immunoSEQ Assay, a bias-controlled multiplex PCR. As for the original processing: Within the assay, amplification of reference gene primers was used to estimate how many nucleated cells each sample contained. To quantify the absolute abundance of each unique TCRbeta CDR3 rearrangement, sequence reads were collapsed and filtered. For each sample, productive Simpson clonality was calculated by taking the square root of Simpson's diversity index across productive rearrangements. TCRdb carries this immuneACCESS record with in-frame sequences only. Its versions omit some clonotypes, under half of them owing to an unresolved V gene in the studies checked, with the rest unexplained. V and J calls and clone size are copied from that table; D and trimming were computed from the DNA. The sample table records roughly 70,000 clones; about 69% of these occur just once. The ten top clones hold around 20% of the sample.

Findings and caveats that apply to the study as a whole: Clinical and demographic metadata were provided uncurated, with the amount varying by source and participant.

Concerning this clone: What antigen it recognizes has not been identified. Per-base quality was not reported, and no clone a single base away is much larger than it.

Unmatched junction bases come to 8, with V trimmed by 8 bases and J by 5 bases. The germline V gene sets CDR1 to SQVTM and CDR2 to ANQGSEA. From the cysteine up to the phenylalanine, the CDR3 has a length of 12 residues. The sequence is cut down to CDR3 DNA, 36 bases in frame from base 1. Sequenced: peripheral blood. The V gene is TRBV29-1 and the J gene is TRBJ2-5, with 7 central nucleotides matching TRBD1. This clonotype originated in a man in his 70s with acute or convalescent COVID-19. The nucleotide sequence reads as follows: TGCAGCACCTCCGGGACAGAGGAGACCCAGTACTTC. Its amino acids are CSTSGTEETQYF.